Listed below are T cell receptor beta chains from one sample, sequenced in a study of T cell repertoires in cytomegalovirus infection. Each CDR3 protein is one row after TCRdb ran MiXCR on the reads. This sample has around 770,000 distinct CDR3 sequences, with almost 30% found just once. Their recognized antigens are unknown. This specimen consisted of cultured CD8+ T cells from PBMCs, obtained from culture after CMV antigen stimulation. Receptors were obtained from a human donor in good health (CMV status not recorded). Some clones in this sample may be carry-over from other donors' samples. The CDR3 runs from the conserved cysteine through the conserved F or W. A D gene is named only where the DNA matches it firmly. Only some rows state a clone size, as once, few, many or a class for expanded clones.

clone_size: -
j_call: TRBJ2-1
v_call: TRBV27
d_call: -
cdr3_aa: CASSPKVPPTGAYNEQFF
cdr3_nt: TGTGCCAGCAGTCCAAAGGTCCCCCCGACAGGCGCCTACAATGAGCAGTTCTTC

clone_size: -
j_call: TRBJ2-7
v_call: TRBV7-9
d_call: TRBD1
cdr3_aa: CASSGKGQGAFSSYEQYF
cdr3_nt: TGTGCCAGCAGCGGCAAGGGACAGGGGGCCTTTTCCTCCTACGAGCAGTACTTC

clone_size: -
j_call: TRBJ1-2
v_call: TRBV7-2
d_call: -
cdr3_aa: CASSPGPGLYGYIF
cdr3_nt: TGTGCCAGCAGCCCCGGGCCGGGACTCTATGGCTACATCTTC

clone_size: -
j_call: TRBJ2-5
v_call: TRBV23-1
d_call: TRBD2
cdr3_aa: CASSRGCSGDNQETQYF
cdr3_nt: TGCGCCAGCAGTCGGGGATGTAGCGGGGATAACCAAGAGACCCAGTACTTC

clone_size: -
j_call: TRBJ2-7
v_call: TRBV12-3/TRBV12-4
d_call: TRBD2
cdr3_aa: CASRRSSGGNYEQYF
cdr3_nt: TGTGCCAGCAGGCGCAGTAGCGGGGGGAACTACGAGCAGTACTTC

clone_size: few
j_call: TRBJ1-2
v_call: TRBV19
d_call: -
cdr3_aa: CASSNPLWTRTYGYTF
cdr3_nt: TGTGCCAGTAGTAATCCGCTATGGACCCGAACCTATGGCTACACCTTC

clone_size: few
j_call: TRBJ2-1
v_call: TRBV27
d_call: -
cdr3_aa: CASSPNGPICIGRF
cdr3_nt: TGTGCCAGCAGCCCTAACGGGCCGATTTGTATCGGGCGCTTC

clone_size: -
j_call: TRBJ1-5
v_call: TRBV3-1
d_call: -
cdr3_aa: CASSQRSYSNQPQHF
cdr3_nt: TGTGCCAGCAGCCAACGGAGTTATAGCAATCAGCCCCAGCATTTT

clone_size: -
j_call: TRBJ1-3
v_call: TRBV11-2
d_call: -
cdr3_aa: CASRISGLTGHTIYF
cdr3_nt: TGTGCCAGCAGAATATCGGGGCTAACCGGGCACACCATATATTTT

clone_size: -
j_call: TRBJ2-3
v_call: TRBV12-3/TRBV12-4
d_call: -
cdr3_aa: CASSLATTNREYF
cdr3_nt: TGTGCCAGCAGTTTAGCCACGACAAATAGGGAGTATTTT

clone_size: -
j_call: TRBJ1-6
v_call: TRBV2
d_call: -
cdr3_aa: CASVEAGGRYNSPLHF
cdr3_nt: TGTGCCAGTGTGGAGGCGGGCGGACGTTATAATTCACCCCTCCACTTT

clone_size: many
j_call: TRBJ2-5
v_call: TRBV7-6
d_call: TRBD2
cdr3_aa: CASSPWEGGQETQYF
cdr3_nt: TGTGCCAGCAGCCCGTGGGAGGGCGGGCAAGAGACCCAGTACTTC

clone_size: few
j_call: TRBJ2-3
v_call: TRBV6-2/TRBV6-3
d_call: -
cdr3_aa: CASSYFSTDTQYF
cdr3_nt: TGTGCCAGCAGTTATTTTAGCACAGATACGCAGTATTTT

clone_size: many
j_call: TRBJ2-2
v_call: TRBV7-8
d_call: -
cdr3_aa: CASSLAPGQLSGELFF
cdr3_nt: TGTGCCAGCAGCTTAGCGCCGGGACAACTCTCCGGGGAGCTGTTTTTT

clone_size: few
j_call: TRBJ2-5
v_call: TRBV28
d_call: -
cdr3_aa: CASSIYQETQYF
cdr3_nt: TGTGCCAGCAGTATCTACCAAGAGACCCAGTACTTC

clone_size: -
j_call: TRBJ2-1
v_call: TRBV6-5
d_call: -
cdr3_aa: CASSSPPVKAAGALQGGGYNEQFF
cdr3_nt: TGTGCCAGCAGTTCGCCCCCAGTAAAAGCGGCGGGGGCCCTCCAGGGTGGAGGATACAATGAGCAGTTCTTC

clone_size: -
j_call: TRBJ1-2
v_call: TRBV27
d_call: -
cdr3_aa: CASSLRAERGGYTF
cdr3_nt: TGTGCCAGCAGTTTGAGAGCGGAAAGGGGTGGCTACACCTTC

clone_size: few
j_call: TRBJ1-2
v_call: TRBV12-3/TRBV12-4
d_call: -
cdr3_aa: CASSPDSNNYGYTF
cdr3_nt: TGTGCCAGCAGTCCGGACAGCAATAACTATGGCTACACCTTC

clone_size: -
j_call: TRBJ1-1
v_call: TRBV19
d_call: TRBD1
cdr3_aa: CASQRQGGTEAFF
cdr3_nt: TGTGCCAGTCAAAGACAGGGAGGCACTGAAGCTTTCTTT

clone_size: few
j_call: TRBJ2-1
v_call: TRBV12-3/TRBV12-4
d_call: -
cdr3_aa: CASSHLGGRDEQFF
cdr3_nt: TGTGCCAGCAGCCACCTGGGGGGTCGGGATGAGCAGTTCTTC

clone_size: -
j_call: TRBJ1-1
v_call: TRBV19
d_call: -
cdr3_aa: CASSISVNTEAFF
cdr3_nt: TGTGCCAGTAGTATATCGGTCAACACTGAAGCTTTCTTT

clone_size: -
j_call: TRBJ2-1
v_call: TRBV20-1
d_call: -
cdr3_aa: CSAREPGESENEQFF
cdr3_nt: TGCAGTGCTAGAGAGCCGGGGGAATCGGAGAATGAGCAGTTCTTC

clone_size: -
j_call: TRBJ1-4
v_call: TRBV7-9
d_call: -
cdr3_aa: CASRPGDRGEKLFF
cdr3_nt: TGTGCCAGCAGACCAGGGGATCGAGGAGAAAAACTGTTTTTT

clone_size: -
j_call: TRBJ1-5
v_call: TRBV20-1
d_call: -
cdr3_aa: CSAPGPVYFSNQPQHF
cdr3_nt: TGCAGTGCTCCCGGCCCAGTATATTTTAGCAATCAGCCCCAGCATTTT

clone_size: once
j_call: TRBJ2-3
v_call: TRBV20-1
d_call: -
cdr3_aa: CSARALEEGYTDTQYF
cdr3_nt: TGCAGTGCTAGAGCCCTGGAGGAGGGATACACAGATACGCAGTATTTT

clone_size: -
j_call: TRBJ2-3
v_call: TRBV4-1
d_call: TRBD2
cdr3_aa: CASSHPESSGVPLGTDTQYF
cdr3_nt: TGCGCCAGCAGCCACCCAGAGAGTAGCGGGGTTCCGCTCGGCACAGATACGCAGTATTTT

clone_size: many
j_call: TRBJ2-6
v_call: TRBV29-1
d_call: TRBD1
cdr3_aa: CSVGTGNSGANVLTF
cdr3_nt: TGCAGCGTGGGGACAGGGAACTCTGGGGCCAACGTCCTGACTTTC

clone_size: few
j_call: TRBJ1-1
v_call: TRBV6-2/TRBV6-3
d_call: -
cdr3_aa: CASTDGGVVEAFF
cdr3_nt: TGTGCCAGCACCGATGGGGGGGTCGTAGAAGCTTTCTTT

clone_size: -
j_call: TRBJ2-1
v_call: TRBV24-1
d_call: -
cdr3_aa: CATRDLYNEQFF
cdr3_nt: TGTGCCACCAGGGACCTCTACAATGAGCAGTTCTTC

clone_size: few
j_call: TRBJ2-2
v_call: TRBV5-4
d_call: TRBD2
cdr3_aa: CASSLPDSGVYTGELFF
cdr3_nt: TGTGCCAGCAGCCTCCCGGATAGCGGGGTCTACACCGGGGAGCTGTTTTTT

clone_size: many
j_call: TRBJ2-1
v_call: TRBV11-2
d_call: TRBD2
cdr3_aa: CASSSRARLAGNEQFF
cdr3_nt: TGTGCCAGCAGCTCCCGGGCCAGACTAGCGGGGAATGAGCAGTTCTTC